This T cell receptor beta chain was sequenced during a study of blood T cell repertoires in COVID-19. The germline V gene encodes CDR1 SEHNR and CDR2 FQNEAQ (reference sequence). Trimming removed 5 bases from V and 3 bases from J; junction bases left unmatched: 5. The CDR3 contains 15 residues. Here immunoSEQ multiplex PCR was the method, and the copy in TCRdb shows in-frame clones only, minus some. The sample lists about 240,000 clones; around 88% were seen once. Before being deemed recovered, Cohort 3 donors had two negative PCRs, clearance, or symptom resolution. Sequencing was performed on PBMCs or T cells enriched from blood (not recorded which). The chain uses TRBV7-9 and TRBJ2-1, with TRBD1 identical over 9 bases. This clonotype was sampled from a woman in her thirties who had recovered from COVID-19. The CDR3 reads CASSPDRGIYNEQFF. As DNA, the CDR3 is TGTGCCAGCAGCCCGGACAGGGGTATCTACAATGAGCAGTTCTTC.